This TCR beta chain was recorded in a study of regulatory T cells in long-lasting Graves disease. According to the study, TCR beta libraries were built with iRepertoire HTBI primers and CDR3-region Arm-PCR. MiXCR, run by TCRdb on the multiplex PCR reads, gives a single entry per CDR3 protein. The sample yields some 450,000 distinct CDR3 sequences, about a sixth seen once. There are many counts of this clonotype. The time point denotes: newly diagnosed GD, antithyroid drugs for less than 3 months. Scientists built the TCR library using RNA that was extracted from PBMCs. The CDR3 covers 15 residues. From germline, CDR1 is SGHRS and CDR2 YFSETQ. V trimming: 4 bases; J trimming: 2 bases; junction bases outside the gene matches: 7. In addition, the sample was reused for a study of T cells in Graves' hyperthyroidism and ophthalmopathy. That study reports: HTBI primers were used for first-round RT-PCR of the TCR CDR3.

This chain uses TRBV5-1 with TRBJ2-7; TRBD1 aligns across 9 bases. The sample here was peripheral blood mononuclear cells (PBMCs), taken at new diagnosis, from a patient treated with antithyroid drugs. The source of this sequence is a woman in her thirties with Graves disease. The CDR3 sequence: CASSEAGTGPYEQYF. CDR3 DNA sequence: TGCGCCAGCAGCGAAGCCGGGACAGGGCCCTACGAGCAGTACTTC.